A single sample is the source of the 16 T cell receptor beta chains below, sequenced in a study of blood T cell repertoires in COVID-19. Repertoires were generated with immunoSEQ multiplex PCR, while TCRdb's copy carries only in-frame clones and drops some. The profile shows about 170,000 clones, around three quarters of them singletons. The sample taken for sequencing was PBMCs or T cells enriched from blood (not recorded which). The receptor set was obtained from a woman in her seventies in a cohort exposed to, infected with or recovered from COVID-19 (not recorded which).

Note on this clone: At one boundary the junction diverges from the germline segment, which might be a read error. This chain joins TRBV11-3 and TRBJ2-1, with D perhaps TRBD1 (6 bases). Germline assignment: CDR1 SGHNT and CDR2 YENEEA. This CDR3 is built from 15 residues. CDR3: CASSLDGQGTLPLVF. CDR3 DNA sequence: TGTGCCAGCAGCTTAGATGGACAAGGGACACTGCCTTTGGTCTTC.

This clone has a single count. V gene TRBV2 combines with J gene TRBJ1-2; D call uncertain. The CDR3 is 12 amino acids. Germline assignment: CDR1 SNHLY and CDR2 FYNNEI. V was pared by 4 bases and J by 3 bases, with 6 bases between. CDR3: CASSGGDYGYTF. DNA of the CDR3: TGTGCCAGCAGTGGCGGCGACTATGGCTACACCTTC. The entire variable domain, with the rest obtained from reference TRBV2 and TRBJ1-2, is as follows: EPEVTQTPSHQVTQMGQEVILRCVPISNHLYFYWYRQILGQKVEFLVSFYNNEISEKSEIFDDQFSVERPDGSNFTLKIRSTKLEDSAMYFCASSGGDYGYTFGSGTRLTVV.

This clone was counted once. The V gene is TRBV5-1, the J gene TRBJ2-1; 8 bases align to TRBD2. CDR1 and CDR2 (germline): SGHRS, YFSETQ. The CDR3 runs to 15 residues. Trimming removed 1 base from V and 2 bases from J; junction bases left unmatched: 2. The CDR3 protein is CASSLSGRAYNEQFF. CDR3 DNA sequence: TGCGCCAGCAGCTTGTCCGGGAGGGCCTACAATGAGCAGTTCTTC.

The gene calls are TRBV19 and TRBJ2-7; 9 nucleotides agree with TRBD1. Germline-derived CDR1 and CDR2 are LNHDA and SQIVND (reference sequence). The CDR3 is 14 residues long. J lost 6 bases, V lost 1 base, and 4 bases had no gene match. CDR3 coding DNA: TGTGCCAGTAGTATAGGACAGGGGGTTGGCGAGCAGTACTTC. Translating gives CASSIGQGVGEQYF.

The CDR3 DNA reads TGTGCCAGCAGCCCCGGACTAGCGGGAGGCGGGGAGACCCAGTACTTC. Amino acid sequence: CASSPGLAGGGETQYF. V gene TRBV5-5 combines with J gene TRBJ2-5; 14 bases are a match to TRBD2. The germline CDR1 and CDR2 sequences are SGHKS and YYEKEE (reference sequence). The CDR3 is made up of 16 amino acids. V shed 4 bases, J shed 5 bases, and the junction held 7 bases outside the gene matches.

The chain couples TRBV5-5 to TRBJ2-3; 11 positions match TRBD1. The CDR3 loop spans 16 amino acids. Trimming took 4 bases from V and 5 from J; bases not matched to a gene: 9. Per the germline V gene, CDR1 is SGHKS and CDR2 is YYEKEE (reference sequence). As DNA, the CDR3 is TGTGCCAGCAGCCATCCGGGACAGGGGGTTTTAGATACGCAGTATTTT. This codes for CASSHPGQGVLDTQYF.

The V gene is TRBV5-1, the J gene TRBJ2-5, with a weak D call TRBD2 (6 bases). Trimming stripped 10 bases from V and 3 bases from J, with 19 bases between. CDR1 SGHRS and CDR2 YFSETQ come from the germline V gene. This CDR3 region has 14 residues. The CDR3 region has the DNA TGCGCCTCCAGCAGGGCGGGGTTGGAAGAGACCCAGTACTTC. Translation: CASSRAGLEETQYF.

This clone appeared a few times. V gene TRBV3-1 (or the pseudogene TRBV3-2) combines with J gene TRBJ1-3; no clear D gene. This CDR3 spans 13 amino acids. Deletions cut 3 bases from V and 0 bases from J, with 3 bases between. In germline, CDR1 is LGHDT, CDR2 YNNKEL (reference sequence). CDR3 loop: CASSHSSGNTIYF. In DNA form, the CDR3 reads TGTGCCAGCAGCCATAGCTCTGGAAACACCATATATTTT.

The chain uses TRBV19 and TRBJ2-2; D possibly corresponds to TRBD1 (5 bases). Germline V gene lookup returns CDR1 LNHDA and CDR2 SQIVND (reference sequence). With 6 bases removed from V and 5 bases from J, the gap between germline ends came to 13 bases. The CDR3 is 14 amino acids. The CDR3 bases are TGTGCCAGTAGCAGGGTAAGAACGACCGGGGAGCTGTTTTTT. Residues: CASSRVRTTGELFF.

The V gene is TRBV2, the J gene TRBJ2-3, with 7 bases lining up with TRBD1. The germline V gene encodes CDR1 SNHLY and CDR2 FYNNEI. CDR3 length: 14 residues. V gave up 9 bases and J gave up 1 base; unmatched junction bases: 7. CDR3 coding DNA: TGTGCCAGTCAGGGACAGACTCGCACAGATACGCAGTATTTT. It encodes CASQGQTRTDTQYF.

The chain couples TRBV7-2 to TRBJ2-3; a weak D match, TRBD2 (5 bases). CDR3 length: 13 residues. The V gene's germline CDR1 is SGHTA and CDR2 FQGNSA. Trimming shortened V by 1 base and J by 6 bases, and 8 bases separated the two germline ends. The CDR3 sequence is CASSLVGGDTQYF. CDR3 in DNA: TGTGCCAGCAGCTTAGTCGGCGGGGATACGCAGTATTTT.

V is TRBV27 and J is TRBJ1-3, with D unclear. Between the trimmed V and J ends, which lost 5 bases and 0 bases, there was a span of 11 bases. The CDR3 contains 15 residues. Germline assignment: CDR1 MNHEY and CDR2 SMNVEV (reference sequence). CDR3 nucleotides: TGTGCCAGCAGTCCCGCTTGGCTCTCTGGAAACACCATATATTTT. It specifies CASSPAWLSGNTIYF.

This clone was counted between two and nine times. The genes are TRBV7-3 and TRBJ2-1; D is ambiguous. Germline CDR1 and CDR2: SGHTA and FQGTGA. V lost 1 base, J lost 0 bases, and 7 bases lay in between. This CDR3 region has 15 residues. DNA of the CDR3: TGTGCCAGCAGCTTAATCCGTCGCTCCTACAATGAGCAGTTCTTC. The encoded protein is CASSLIRRSYNEQFF.

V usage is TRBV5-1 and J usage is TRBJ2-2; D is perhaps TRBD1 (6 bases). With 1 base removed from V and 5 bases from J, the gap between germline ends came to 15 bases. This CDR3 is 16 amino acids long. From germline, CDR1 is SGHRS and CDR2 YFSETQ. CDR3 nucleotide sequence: TGCGCCAGCAGCTTGAGTGAAACAGGGAATACCGGGGAGCTGTTTTTT. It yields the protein CASSLSETGNTGELFF.

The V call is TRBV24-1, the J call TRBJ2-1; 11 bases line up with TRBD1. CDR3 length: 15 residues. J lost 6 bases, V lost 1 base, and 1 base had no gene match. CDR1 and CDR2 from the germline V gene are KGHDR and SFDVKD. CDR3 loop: CATSDFGTGGNEQFF. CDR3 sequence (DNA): TGTGCCACCAGTGATTTTGGGACAGGGGGCAATGAGCAGTTCTTC.

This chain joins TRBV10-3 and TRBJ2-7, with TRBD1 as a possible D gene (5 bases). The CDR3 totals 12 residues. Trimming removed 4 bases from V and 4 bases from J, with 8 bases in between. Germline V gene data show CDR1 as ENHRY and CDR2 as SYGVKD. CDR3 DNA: TGTGCCATCAGTGTGACAGCGTACGAGCAGTACTTC. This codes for CAISVTAYEQYF.